This entry describes one TCR beta chain. The CDR3 sequence is 14 residues long. The germline V gene has CDR1 MGHRA and CDR2 YSYEKL. The V end was cut by 0 bases, the J end by 3 bases, with 9 bases between. These data come from a study of technical replicates of blood from a handful of donors. Only in-frame clones appear in the TCRdb table, and some are missing; sequencing was by immunoSEQ multiplex PCR. The sample comprises more than 65,000 clones, roughly 91% of which are singletons, and 0.3% to 0.45% rests with the top ten. This chain joins TRBV4-1 and TRBJ2-7; weak D call: TRBD1 (6 bases). This TCR came from a human donor in good health. Sequenced sample: T cells isolated from PBMCs. This CDR3 is CASSQEPDSYEQYF. The CDR3 DNA reads TGCGCCAGCAGCCAAGAGCCGGACAGCTACGAGCAGTACTTC.